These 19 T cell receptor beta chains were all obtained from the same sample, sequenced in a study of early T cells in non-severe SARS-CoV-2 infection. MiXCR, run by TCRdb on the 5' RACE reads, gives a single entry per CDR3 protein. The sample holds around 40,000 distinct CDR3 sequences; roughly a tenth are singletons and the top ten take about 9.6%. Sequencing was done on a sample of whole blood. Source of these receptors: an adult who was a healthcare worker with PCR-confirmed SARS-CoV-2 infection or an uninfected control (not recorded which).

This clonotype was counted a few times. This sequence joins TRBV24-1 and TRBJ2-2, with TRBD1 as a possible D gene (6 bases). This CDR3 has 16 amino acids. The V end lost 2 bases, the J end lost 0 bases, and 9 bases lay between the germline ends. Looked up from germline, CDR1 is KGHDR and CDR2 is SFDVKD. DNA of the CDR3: TGTGCCACCAGTGATTACAGGGATCCGAACACCGGGGAGCTGTTTTTT. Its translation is CATSDYRDPNTGELFF.

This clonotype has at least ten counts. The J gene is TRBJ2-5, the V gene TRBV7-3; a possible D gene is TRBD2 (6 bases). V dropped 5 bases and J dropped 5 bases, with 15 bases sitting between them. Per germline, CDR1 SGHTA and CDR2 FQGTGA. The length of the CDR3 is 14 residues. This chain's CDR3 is CASSPGRTAETQYF. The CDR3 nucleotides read TGTGCCAGCAGCCCAGGGAGGACTGCGGAGACCCAGTACTTC.

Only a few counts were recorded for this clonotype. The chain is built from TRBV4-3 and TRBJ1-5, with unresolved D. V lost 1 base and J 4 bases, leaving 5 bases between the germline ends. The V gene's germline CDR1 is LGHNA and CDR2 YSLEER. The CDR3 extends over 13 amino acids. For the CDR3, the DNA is TGCGCCAGCAGCCAAGGGGAAAATCAGCCCCAGCATTTT. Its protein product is CASSQGENQPQHF.

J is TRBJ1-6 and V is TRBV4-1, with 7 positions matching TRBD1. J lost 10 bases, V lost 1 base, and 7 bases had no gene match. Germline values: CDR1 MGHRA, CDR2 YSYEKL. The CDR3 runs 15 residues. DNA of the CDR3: TGCGCCAGCAGCCAAGGGGGGACAGATGTCTCACCCCTCCACTTT. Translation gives CASSQGGTDVSPLHF.

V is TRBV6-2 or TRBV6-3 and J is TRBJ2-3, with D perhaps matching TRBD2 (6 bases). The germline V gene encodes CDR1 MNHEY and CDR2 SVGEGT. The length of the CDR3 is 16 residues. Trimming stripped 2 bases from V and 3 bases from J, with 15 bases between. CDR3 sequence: CASSYGTFLRTDTQYF. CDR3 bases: TGTGCCAGCAGTTACGGGACTTTTCTGAGGACAGATACGCAGTATTTT.

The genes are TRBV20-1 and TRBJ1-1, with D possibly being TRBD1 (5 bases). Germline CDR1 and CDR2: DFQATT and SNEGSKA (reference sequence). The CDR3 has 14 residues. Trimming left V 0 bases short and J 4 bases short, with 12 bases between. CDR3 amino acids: CSARDRGGITEAFF. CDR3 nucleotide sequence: TGCAGTGCTAGAGATCGCGGGGGTATCACTGAAGCTTTCTTT.

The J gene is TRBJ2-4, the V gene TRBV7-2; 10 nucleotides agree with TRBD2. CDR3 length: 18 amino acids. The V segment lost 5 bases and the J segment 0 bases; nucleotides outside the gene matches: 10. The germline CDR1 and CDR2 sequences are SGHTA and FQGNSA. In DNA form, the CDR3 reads TGTGCCAGCAGCCACAATAGCGGGGGGCCCTTAGCCAAAAACATTCAGTACTTC. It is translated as CASSHNSGGPLAKNIQYF.

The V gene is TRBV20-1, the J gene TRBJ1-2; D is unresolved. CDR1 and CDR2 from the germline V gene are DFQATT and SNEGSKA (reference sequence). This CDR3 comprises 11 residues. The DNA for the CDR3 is TGCACCGCGCGGGTGGACTATGGCTACACCTTC. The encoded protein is CTARVDYGYTF.

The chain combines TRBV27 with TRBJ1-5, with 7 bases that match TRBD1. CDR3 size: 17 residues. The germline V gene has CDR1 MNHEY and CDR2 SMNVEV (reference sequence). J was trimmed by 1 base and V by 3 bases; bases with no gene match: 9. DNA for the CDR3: TGTGCCAGCAGTTTCTCGAGGGGGCGGAAGAGCAATCAGCCCCAGCATTTT. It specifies CASSFSRGRKSNQPQHF.

The CDR3 spells CASSRDRGEQYF. CDR3 nucleotide sequence: TGTGCCAGCAGCAGGGACAGGGGCGAGCAGTACTTC. The chain combines TRBV7-9 with TRBJ2-7; TRBD1 aligns across 10 bases. The J segment lost 6 bases and the V segment lost 5 bases, leaving 1 base of the junction unmatched. The CDR3 totals 12 residues. Per germline, CDR1 SEHNR and CDR2 FQNEAQ (reference sequence).

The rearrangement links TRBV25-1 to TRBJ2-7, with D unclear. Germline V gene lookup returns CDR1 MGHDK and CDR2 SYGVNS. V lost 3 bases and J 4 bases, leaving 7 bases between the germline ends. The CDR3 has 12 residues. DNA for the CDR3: TGTGCCAGCAGTGAGTGGGGTTACGAGCAGTACTTC. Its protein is CASSEWGYEQYF.

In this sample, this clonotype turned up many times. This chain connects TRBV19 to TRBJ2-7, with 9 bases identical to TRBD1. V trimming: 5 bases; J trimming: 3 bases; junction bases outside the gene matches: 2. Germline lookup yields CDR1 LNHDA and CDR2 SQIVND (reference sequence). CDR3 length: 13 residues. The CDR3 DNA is TGTGCCAGTAGTGTGACAGGGGGCTACGAGCAGTACTTC. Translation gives CASSVTGGYEQYF.

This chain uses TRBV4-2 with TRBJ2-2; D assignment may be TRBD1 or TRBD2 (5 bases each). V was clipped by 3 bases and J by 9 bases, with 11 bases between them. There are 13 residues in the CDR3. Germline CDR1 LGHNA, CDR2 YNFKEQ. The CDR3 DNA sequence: TGTGCCAGCAGCCAGGAAGGGGAGAGGGAGCTGTTTTTT. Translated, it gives CASSQEGERELFF.

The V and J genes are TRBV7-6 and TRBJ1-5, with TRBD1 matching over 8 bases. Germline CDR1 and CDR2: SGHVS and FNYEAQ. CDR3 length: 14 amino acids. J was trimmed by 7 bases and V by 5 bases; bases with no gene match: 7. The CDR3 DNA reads TGTGCCAGCAGCCCCGGACAGGGCGAACAGCCCCAGCATTTT. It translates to CASSPGQGEQPQHF.

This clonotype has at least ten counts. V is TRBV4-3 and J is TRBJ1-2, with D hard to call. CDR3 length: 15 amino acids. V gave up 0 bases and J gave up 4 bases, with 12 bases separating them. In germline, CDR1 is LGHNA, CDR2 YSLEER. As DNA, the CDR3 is TGCGCCAGCAGCCAAGAAGTGGGGTTTGGCTATGGCTACACCTTC. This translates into CASSQEVGFGYGYTF.

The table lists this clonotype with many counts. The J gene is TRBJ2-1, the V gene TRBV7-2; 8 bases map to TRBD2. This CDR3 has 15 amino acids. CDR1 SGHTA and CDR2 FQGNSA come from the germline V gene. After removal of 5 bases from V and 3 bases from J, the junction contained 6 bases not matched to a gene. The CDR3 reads CASSPRGGRYNEQFF. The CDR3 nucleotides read TGTGCCAGCAGCCCCCGGGGGGGGCGCTACAATGAGCAGTTCTTC. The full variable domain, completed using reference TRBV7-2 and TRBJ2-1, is GAGVSQSPSNKVTEKGKDVELRCDPISGHTALYWYRQSLGQGLEFLIYFQGNSAPDKSGLPSDRFSAERTGGSVSTLTIQRTQQEDSAVYLCASSPRGGRYNEQFFGPGTRLTVL.

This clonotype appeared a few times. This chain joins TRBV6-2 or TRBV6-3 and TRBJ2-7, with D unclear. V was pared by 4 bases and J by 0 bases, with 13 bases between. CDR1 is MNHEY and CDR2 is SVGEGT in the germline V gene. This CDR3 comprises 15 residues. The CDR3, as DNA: TGTGCCAGCAGTTCCGAGAGGTTAAGCTCCTACGAGCAGTACTTC. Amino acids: CASSSERLSSYEQYF.

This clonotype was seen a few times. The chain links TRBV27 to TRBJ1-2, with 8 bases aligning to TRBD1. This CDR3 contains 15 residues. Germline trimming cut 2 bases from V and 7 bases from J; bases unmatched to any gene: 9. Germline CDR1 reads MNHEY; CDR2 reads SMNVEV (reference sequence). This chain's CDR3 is CASSLSAGGRGGYTF. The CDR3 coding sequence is TGTGCCAGCAGTTTAAGTGCAGGGGGCAGGGGTGGCTACACCTTC.

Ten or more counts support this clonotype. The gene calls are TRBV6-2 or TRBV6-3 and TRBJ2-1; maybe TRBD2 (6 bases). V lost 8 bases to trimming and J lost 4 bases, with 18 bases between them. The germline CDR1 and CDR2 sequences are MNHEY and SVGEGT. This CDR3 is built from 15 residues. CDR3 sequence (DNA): TGTGCCAGCGGAACCCCGGGGACTTTTTACAATGAGCAGTTCTTC. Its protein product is CASGTPGTFYNEQFF.